One and the same sample provided the 11 T cell receptor beta chains below, sequenced in a study of blood T cells in healthy people across ages. The use of a sample-barcoded 5' primer and a J-beta primer mix characterized a second PCR of roughly 7 to 11 cycles. TCRdb reanalysed the 5' RACE reads using MiXCR and keeps one entry per CDR3 protein. Here the sample spans 720,000 or so distinct CDR3 sequences, around 38% being singletons. The specimen sequenced was blood. These receptors came from a man older than 75 in good health.

This clonotype has only a few counts. The J gene is TRBJ2-7, the V gene TRBV6-5, with 7 bases identical to TRBD2. V lost 6 bases to trimming and J lost 5 bases; unmatched junction nucleotides: 7. The CDR3 is 13 amino acids. Germline CDR1 is MNHEY and CDR2 is SVGAGI. The CDR3 bases are TGTGCCAGCAGCCGCGGGAGCCAAAACGAGCAGTACTTC. Encoded protein: CASSRGSQNEQYF.

The V and J genes are TRBV18 and TRBJ2-5; D may correspond to TRBD1 or TRBD2 (5 bases each). The CDR3 length is 17 residues. The V end lost 1 base, the J end lost 1 base, and 16 bases lay between the germline ends. Germline V CDR1 and CDR2: KGHSH, LQKENI. Here the CDR3 reads CASSPLHSTGTQETQYF. The CDR3, as DNA: TGTGCCAGCTCACCACTGCACTCGACCGGGACCCAAGAGACCCAGTACTTC.

This clonotype was detected only a few times. The V gene is TRBV15, the J gene TRBJ2-1; D not resolved. V was shortened by 0 bases and J by 3 bases, with 3 bases between the two germline ends. The CDR3 runs 13 residues. Germline assignment: CDR1 LNHNV and CDR2 YYDKDF (reference sequence). The CDR3 here is CATSREDYNEQFF. The CDR3 DNA reads TGTGCCACCAGCAGAGAGGACTACAATGAGCAGTTCTTC.

The V gene is TRBV28, the J gene TRBJ2-7, with D tentatively TRBD1 (6 bases). The CDR3 has 15 residues. CDR1 and CDR2 from the germline V gene are MDHEN and SYDVKM. Trimming shortened V by 5 bases and J by 3 bases, and 17 bases separated the two germline ends. CDR3 region: CASSIPQGRIYEQYF. For the CDR3, the DNA is TGTGCCAGCAGTATACCTCAGGGGAGAATCTACGAGCAGTACTTC.

The chain links TRBV4-3 to TRBJ2-3; the D call may be TRBD1 or TRBD2 (5 bases each). Trimming cost V 3 bases and J 6 bases, with 16 bases left between them. Germline V gene sequence: CDR1 LGHNA, CDR2 YSLEER. CDR3 size: 15 residues. The CDR3 spells CASSQARDRGDTQYF. The DNA of the CDR3 is TGCGCCAGCAGCCAGGCCCGGGACCGTGGGGATACGCAGTATTTT.

The table lists this clonotype with a few counts. The V call is TRBV28, the J call TRBJ1-2; weak D call: TRBD1 (6 bases). V lost 3 bases to trimming and J lost 6 bases, with 14 bases between them. This CDR3 has 14 residues. Germline loops: CDR1 MDHEN, CDR2 SYDVKM. CDR3 amino acids: CASSFGGAVDGYTF. In DNA form, the CDR3 reads TGTGCCAGCAGTTTCGGGGGGGCGGTGGATGGCTACACCTTC.

This clonotype was counted once. The chain joins TRBV20-1 to TRBJ2-4; the match to TRBD2 covers 8 bases. The DNA end is more similar to TRBJ2-7, so the J call may be wrong. The germline V gene encodes CDR1 DFQATT and CDR2 SNEGSKA (reference sequence). There are 16 residues in the CDR3. CDR3 region: CSAPLRRGAEGYEQYF. CDR3 DNA: TGCAGTGCTCCCCTCCGGCGGGGGGCTGAGGGCTACGAGCAGTACTTC.

The V gene is TRBV28, the J gene TRBJ2-7; 9 nucleotides line up with TRBD2. The CDR3 is 14 amino acids. V lost 10 bases to trimming and J lost 4 bases; unmatched junction nucleotides: 11. CDR1 is MDHEN, CDR2 SYDVKM, per germline. The CDR3 sequence: CATSFSGRTYEQYF. CDR3 nucleotides: TGTGCCACCTCATTTAGCGGGAGAACGTACGAGCAGTACTTC.

The chain links TRBV10-2 to TRBJ2-3, with D unresolved. The length of the CDR3 is 14 residues. Trimming removed 0 bases at V and 3 bases at J, with 7 bases between. The germline gives CDR1 WSHSY, CDR2 SAAADI. CDR3 coding DNA: TGCGCCAGCAGTGAGTCGTACTTAACAGATACGCAGTATTTT. As protein: CASSESYLTDTQYF.

Note on this clonotype: Its ends do not fully match the called genes, so a read error is possible. This rearrangement joins TRBV6-2 or TRBV6-3 to TRBJ2-3; D gene unclear. Germline CDR1 and CDR2: MNHEY and SVGEGT. This CDR3 region has 14 residues. Here the CDR3 reads CAGSYVGSTDTQYF. The DNA of the CDR3 is TGTGCCGGCAGTTACGTGGGGAGCACAGATACGCAGTATTTT.

The chain has TRBV11-2 and TRBJ2-3; D perhaps matches TRBD2 (6 bases). The CDR3 has 19 amino acids. Germline V gene sequence: CDR1 SGHAT, CDR2 FQNNGV. Trimming removed 6 bases from V and 0 bases from J, with 25 bases in between. Here the CDR3 reads CASSLRIGGAAASTDTQYF. The CDR3 DNA reads as TGTGCCAGCAGTCTTAGGATCGGCGGGGCGGCCGCTAGCACAGATACGCAGTATTTT.